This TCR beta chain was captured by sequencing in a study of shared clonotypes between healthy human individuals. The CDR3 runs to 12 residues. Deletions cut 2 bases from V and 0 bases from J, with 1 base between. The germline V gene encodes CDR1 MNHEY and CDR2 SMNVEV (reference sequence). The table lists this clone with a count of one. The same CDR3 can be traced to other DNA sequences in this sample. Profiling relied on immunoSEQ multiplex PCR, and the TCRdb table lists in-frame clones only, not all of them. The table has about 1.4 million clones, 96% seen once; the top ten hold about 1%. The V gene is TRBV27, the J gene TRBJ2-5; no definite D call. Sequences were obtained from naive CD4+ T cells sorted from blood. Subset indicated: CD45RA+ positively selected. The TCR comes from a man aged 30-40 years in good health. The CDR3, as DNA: TGTGCCAGCAGTTTAAACCAAGAGACCCAGTACTTC. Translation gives CASSLNQETQYF.